The rows below give T cell receptor beta chains drawn from one sample of a study of T-cell memory formation after mild COVID-19. Using its own MiXCR run on the 5' RACE reads, TCRdb lists one record per CDR3 protein. The profile covers some 300,000 distinct CDR3 sequences, with roughly a fifth appearing a single time and around 21% taken by the ten largest. Material: PBMCs or a T cell subset sorted from them (not recorded which). The source is a young man who had mild COVID-19 (a few samples of this study predate the infection). Cell type and time point are not known. The CDR3 runs from the conserved cysteine through the conserved F or W. The D gene is left open where the match is weak. Clone sizes are given selectively: once, few, many, or a class where the clone is expanded.

TRBJ2-7 | few | TRBV5-6 | TRBD1 | CASSLVTGGEQYF | TGTGCCAGCAGCTTGGTTACAGGGGGCGAGCAGTACTTC
TRBJ2-3 | once | TRBV20-1 | - | CSAEVAGGIDTQNF | -
TRBJ1-6 | few | TRBV15 | - | CATSGGLSPLHF | TGTGCCACCAGCGGAGGGCTGTCACCCCTCCACTTT
TRBJ2-2 | - | TRBV5-1 | - | CASSSKPGPGAGELFF | TGCGCCAGCAGCAGTAAACCGGGACCAGGGGCCGGGGAGCTGTTTTTT
TRBJ2-7 | - | TRBV9 | - | CASSVDRETSYEQYF | TGTGCCAGCAGCGTAGACAGGGAAACCTCCTACGAGCAGTACTTC
TRBJ1-3 | few | TRBV20-1 | - | CSATTASSGNTIYF | TGCAGTGCAACGACAGCCTCCTCTGGAAACACCATATATTTT
TRBJ1-2 | - | TRBV5-1 | - | CASSLQGDGYTF | TGCGCCAGCAGCTTACAGGGAGATGGCTACACCTTC
TRBJ2-3 | few | TRBV7-9 | TRBD2 | CASSFLAGGSTDTQYF | TGTGCCAGCAGCTTCCTAGCGGGGGGGAGCACAGATACGCAGTATTTT
TRBJ1-2 | few | TRBV6-5 | TRBD1 | CASHNVNSGTAYYGYTF | TGTGCCAGCCATAACGTCAATAGTGGGACAGCTTACTATGGCTACACCTTC
TRBJ1-5 | - | TRBV5-1 | - | CASSRGINQPQHF | TGCGCCAGCAGTCGGGGTATCAATCAGCCCCAGCATTTT
TRBJ1-3 | - | TRBV5-1 | - | CASSSGPLSGNTIYF | TGCGCCAGCAGCTCGGGGCCGCTCTCTGGAAACACCATATATTTT
TRBJ1-6 | - | TRBV12-3/TRBV12-4 | - | CASSNVRNSPLHF | TGTGCCAGCAGTAACGTACGAAATTCACCCCTCCACTTT
TRBJ1-2 | few | TRBV24-1 | - | CATSGRGAWGYTF | TGTGCCACCAGTGGCAGGGGCGCGTGGGGCTACACCTTC
TRBJ1-5 | few | TRBV10-3 | - | CAIKKDGQHNQPQHF | TGTGCCATCAAAAAGGACGGACAACATAATCAGCCCCAGCATTTT
TRBJ2-3 | few | TRBV5-4 | TRBD2 | CASSPGPTSGGALDTQYF | TGTGCCAGCAGCCCCGGCCCTACTAGCGGGGGGGCCCTCGATACGCAGTATTTT
TRBJ1-1 | - | TRBV30 | - | CAWSPLFGVPLF | TGTGCCTGGAGTCCCTTGTTTGGGGTACCTCTCTTT
TRBJ2-5 | - | TRBV5-6 | - | CASSVGRPWGAQYF | TGTGCCAGCAGTGTGGGCAGGCCGTGGGGGGCCCAGTACTTC
TRBJ1-5 | many | TRBV28 | - | CASSFRSPQQHF | TGTGCCAGCAGTTTCCGGTCCCCCCAGCAGCATTTT
TRBJ2-7 | few | TRBV20-1 | - | CSAEVSGPGQYF | TGCAGTGCCGAGGTCAGCGGACCTGGGCAGTACTTC
TRBJ2-3 | few | TRBV9 | - | CASSPPQGDTQYF | TGTGCCAGCAGCCCTCCGCAGGGGGATACGCAGTATTTT
TRBJ2-3 | - | TRBV2 | - | CATKGIITDTQYF | TGTGCCACCAAAGGGATTATCACAGATACGCAGTATTTT
TRBJ2-1 | many | TRBV14 | - | CASSPTRASRLWHEQFF | TGTGCCAGCAGCCCCACTCGGGCCAGCCGCTTATGGCATGAGCAGTTCTTC
TRBJ1-1 | - | TRBV10-3 | - | CAISESRTAGGTEAFF | TGTGCCATCAGTGAGTCCCGGACAGCGGGCGGCACTGAAGCTTTCTTT
TRBJ2-3 | - | TRBV12-3/TRBV12-4 | TRBD2 | CASRGTSGSDTQYF | TGTGCCAGCAGGGGGACTAGCGGATCAGATACGCAGTATTTT
TRBJ2-5 | - | TRBV7-2 | - | CASSGTETQYF | TGTGCCAGCAGCGGGACAGAGACCCAGTACTTC
TRBJ1-5 | - | TRBV12-3/TRBV12-4 | - | CASSSGRRSQHF | TGTGCCAGCAGTTCGGGTCGCCGGTCCCAGCATTTT
TRBJ1-4 | - | TRBV7-2 | TRBD1 | CASSLRQGNEKLFF | TGTGCCAGCAGCTTACGACAGGGGAATGAAAAACTGTTTTTT
TRBJ2-5 | few | TRBV10-3 | TRBD2 | CAISDSPSGGGQTQYF | TGTGCCATCAGTGACTCCCCTAGCGGGGGCGGTCAGACCCAGTACTTC
TRBJ2-3 | many | TRBV12-3/TRBV12-4 | - | CASSSGAGSFTDTQYF | TGTGCCAGCAGTTCAGGGGCCGGTTCCTTCACAGATACGCAGTATTTT
TRBJ2-2 | - | TRBV20-1 | TRBD1 | CSGDRGRDTGELFF | TGCAGTGGAGACAGGGGGAGGGACACCGGGGAGCTGTTTTTT
TRBJ1-1 | few | TRBV5-1 | TRBD1 | CASSSQGVAETEAFF | TGCGCCAGCAGCTCGCAGGGGGTGGCAGAGACTGAAGCTTTCTTT
TRBJ2-1 | - | TRBV7-3 | TRBD2 | CASSLMSGGNNEQFF | TGTGCCAGCAGCTTAATGTCGGGGGGAAACAATGAGCAGTTCTTC
TRBJ2-3 | - | TRBV3-1 | - | CASSLRLGEADTQYF | TGTGCCAGCAGCCTTCGACTAGGGGAAGCAGATACGCAGTATTTT
TRBJ1-1 | - | TRBV29-1 | TRBD1 | CSVVTGGTEAFF | TGCAGCGTTGTCACAGGGGGTACTGAAGCTTTCTTT
TRBJ1-3 | few | TRBV10-3 | - | CAIEAHSGNTIYF | TGTGCCATCGAGGCCCACTCTGGAAACACCATATATTTT
TRBJ1-1 | - | TRBV11-2 | - | CASSFSGQSNTEAFF | TGTGCCAGCAGCTTTAGTGGACAGTCAAACACTGAAGCTTTCTTT
TRBJ2-7 | many | TRBV12-3/TRBV12-4 | - | CASSTHYEQYF | TGTGCCAGCAGTACCCACTACGAGCAGTACTTC
TRBJ2-5 | few | TRBV3-1 | - | CASSPIGTAQYF | TGTGCCAGCAGCCCAATAGGGACTGCCCAGTACTTC
TRBJ2-3 | - | TRBV4-3 | - | CASSLRTTTDTQYF | TGCGCCAGCAGCCTTCGGACTACCACAGATACGCAGTATTTT
TRBJ1-2 | few | TRBV25-1 | - | CASSRRGAVYGYTF | TGTGCCAGCAGCCGCCGGGGGGCAGTCTATGGCTACACCTTC
TRBJ2-2 | - | TRBV5-5 | - | CASNIQANTGELFF | TGTGCCAGCAACATACAAGCGAACACCGGGGAGCTGTTTTTT
TRBJ2-3 | many | TRBV5-1 | TRBD2 | CASSSGLAGTDTQYF | TGTGCCAGCAGCTCGGGACTAGCGGGGACAGATACGCAGTATTTT
TRBJ1-5 | - | TRBV3-1 | TRBD1 | CASSPWTGNQPQHF | TGTGCCAGCAGCCCGTGGACAGGGAATCAGCCCCAGCATTTT
TRBJ2-7 | - | TRBV27 | - | CASRFTTTGYEQYF | TGTGCCAGCAGATTTACCACGACAGGCTACGAGCAGTACTTC